The source of this T cell receptor (beta chain) is a study of T cells in Graves' hyperthyroidism and ophthalmopathy. What was amplified from RNA transcripts were TCR beta CDR3 regions. RT-PCR in the first round (using the HTBI primer set) targeted the TCR CDR3. Using its own MiXCR run on the multiplex PCR reads, TCRdb lists one record per CDR3 protein. The table lists 560,000 or so distinct CDR3 sequences, nearly 20% of them singletons. With 2 bases removed from V and 2 bases from J, the gap between germline ends came to 12 bases. The CDR3 is made up of 16 amino acids. Germline CDR1 and CDR2: MDHEN and SYDVKM. This clonotype was counted only a few times.

The source of this sequence is a man in his forties with Graves' ophthalmopathy. The sample was blood. This chain links TRBV28 with TRBJ1-4; D is unclear. The CDR3: CASSLVQAATNEKLFF. The CDR3 nucleotides read TGTGCCAGCAGTTTAGTCCAGGCGGCTACTAATGAAAAACTGTTTTTT.